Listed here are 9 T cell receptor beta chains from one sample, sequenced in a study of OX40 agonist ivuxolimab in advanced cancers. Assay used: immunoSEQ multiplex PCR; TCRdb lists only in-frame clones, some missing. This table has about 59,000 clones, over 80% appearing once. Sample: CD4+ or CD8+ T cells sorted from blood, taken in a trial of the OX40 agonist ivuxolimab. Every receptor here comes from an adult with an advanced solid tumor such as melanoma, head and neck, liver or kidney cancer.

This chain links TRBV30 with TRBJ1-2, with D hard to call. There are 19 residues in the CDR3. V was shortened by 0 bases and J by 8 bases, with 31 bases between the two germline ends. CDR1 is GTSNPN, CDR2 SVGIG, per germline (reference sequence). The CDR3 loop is CAWSVLETSSPVWKRGYTF. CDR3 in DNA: TGTGCCTGGAGTGTACTAGAGACAAGCTCTCCCGTTTGGAAGAGGGGCTACACCTTC.

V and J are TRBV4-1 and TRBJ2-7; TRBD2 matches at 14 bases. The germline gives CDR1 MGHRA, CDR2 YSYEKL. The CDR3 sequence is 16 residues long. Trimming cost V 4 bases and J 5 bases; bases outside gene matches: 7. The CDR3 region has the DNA TGCGCCAGCAGCCCGACTAGCGGGGGGGCGAACGACGAGCAGTACTTC. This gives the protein CASSPTSGGANDEQYF.

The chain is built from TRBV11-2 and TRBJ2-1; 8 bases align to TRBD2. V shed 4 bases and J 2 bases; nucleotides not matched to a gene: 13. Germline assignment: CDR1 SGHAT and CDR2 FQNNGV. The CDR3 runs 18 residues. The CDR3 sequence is CASSSNERENITYNEQFF. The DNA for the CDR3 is TGTGCCAGCAGCTCCAACGAGCGGGAGAATATCACCTACAATGAGCAGTTCTTC.

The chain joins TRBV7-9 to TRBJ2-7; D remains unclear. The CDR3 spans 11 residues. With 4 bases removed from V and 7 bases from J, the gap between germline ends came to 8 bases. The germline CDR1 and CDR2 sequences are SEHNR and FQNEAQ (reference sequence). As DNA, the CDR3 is TGTGCCAGCAGCTCCACTCGGGAGCAGTACTTC. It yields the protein CASSSTREQYF.

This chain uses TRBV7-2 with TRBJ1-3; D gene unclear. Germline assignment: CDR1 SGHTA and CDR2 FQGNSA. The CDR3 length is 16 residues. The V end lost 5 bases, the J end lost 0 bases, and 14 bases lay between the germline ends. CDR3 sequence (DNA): TGTGCCAGCAGCAAGCGCTCCGGGGTCTCTGGAAACACCATATATTTT. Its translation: CASSKRSGVSGNTIYF.

The CDR3 DNA reads TGCGCCAGCAGCCAAGTAAACGCCCCGAGCGGCACCGGGGAGCTGTTTTTT. Protein product: CASSQVNAPSGTGELFF. The chain recombines TRBV4-3 with TRBJ2-2, with a tentative D call TRBD2 (5 bases). From germline, CDR1 is LGHNA and CDR2 YSLEER. The CDR3 covers 17 residues. V was pared by 1 base and J by 4 bases, with 16 bases between.

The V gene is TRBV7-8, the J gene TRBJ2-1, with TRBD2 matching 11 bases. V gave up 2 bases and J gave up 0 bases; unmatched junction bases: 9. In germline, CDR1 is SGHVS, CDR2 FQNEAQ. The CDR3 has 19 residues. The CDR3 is CASSLIASGGPSSYNEQFF. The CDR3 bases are TGTGCCAGCAGCTTAATTGCTAGCGGGGGGCCCAGCTCCTACAATGAGCAGTTCTTC.

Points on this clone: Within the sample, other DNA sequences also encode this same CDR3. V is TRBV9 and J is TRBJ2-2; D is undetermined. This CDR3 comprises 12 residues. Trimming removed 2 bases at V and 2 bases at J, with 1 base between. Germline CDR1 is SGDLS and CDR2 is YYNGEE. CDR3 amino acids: CASSVNTGELFF. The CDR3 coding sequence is TGTGCCAGCAGCGTCAACACCGGGGAGCTGTTTTTT.

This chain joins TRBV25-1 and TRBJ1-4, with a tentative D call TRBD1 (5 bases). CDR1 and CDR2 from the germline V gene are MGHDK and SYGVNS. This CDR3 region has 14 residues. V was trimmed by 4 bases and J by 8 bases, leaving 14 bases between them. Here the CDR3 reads CASSAEGRREKLFF. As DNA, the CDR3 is TGTGCCAGCAGTGCGGAGGGGCGCCGAGAAAAACTGTTTTTT.